A selection of T cell receptor beta chains follows, all from one sample in a study of siplizumab effects on memory and regulatory T cells. Libraries were prepared by immunoSEQ multiplex PCR; TCRdb keeps only in-frame clonotypes and omits some of them. The repertoire holds around 58,000 clones, approximately 87% seen once, with 3% to 4% in the top ten. The specimen was memory CD4+ T cells sorted from blood. These receptors all stem from a human donor in good health. Each CDR3 is given with its conserved first and last residue. The order of the fields is CDR3 protein, CDR3 DNA, D gene, V gene, clone size, J gene. The D gene is left open where the match is weak. Some rows mark clone size as missing; the rest say once, few, many or name a class of expanded clone.

CMVYSNYGYTF TGCATGGTTTACAGTAACTATGGCTACACCTTC - TRBV29-1 - TRBJ1-2
CASSLPGQQNQPQHF TGTGCCAGCAGCCTCCCGGGACAGCAAAATCAGCCCCAGCATTTT TRBD1 TRBV2 few TRBJ1-5
CASSYGRGEAYEQYF TGTGCCAGCAGTTACGGGCGGGGGGAGGCCTACGAGCAGTACTTC TRBD2 TRBV6-6 - TRBJ2-7
CASSQDGGGSGYTF TGTGCCAGCAGCCAAGATGGAGGGGGTTCTGGCTACACCTTC - TRBV4-2 - TRBJ1-2
CASSVDIGSQPQHF TGTGCCAGCAGCGTAGATATAGGCAGTCAGCCCCAGCATTTT - TRBV9 - TRBJ1-5
CASSPPGLAGADTQYF TGCGCCAGCAGCCCGCCGGGACTAGCGGGAGCAGATACGCAGTATTTT TRBD2 TRBV5-1 - TRBJ2-3
CASSGNYEQYF TGTGCCAGCAGTGGGAATTACGAGCAGTACTTC - TRBV2 few TRBJ2-7
CASSLAATQTYEQYF TGTGCCAGCAGCTTAGCCGCGACACAGACCTACGAGCAGTACTTC - TRBV7-2 - TRBJ2-7
CASSLGAQSGQPQHF TGTGCCAGCAGCTTAGGCGCACAGTCCGGTCAGCCCCAGCATTTT - TRBV11-2 once TRBJ1-5
CASSASGTSGRLYEQYF TGTGCCAGCAGCGCCTCCGGGACTAGCGGGAGACTGTACGAGCAGTACTTC TRBD2 TRBV9 - TRBJ2-7
CASSLNPGSTEAFF TGTGCCAGCAGCTTAAATCCGGGGAGCACTGAAGCTTTCTTT - TRBV7-9 - TRBJ1-1
CASSPPGAMNEQYF TGTGCCAGCAGCCCCCCAGGGGCTATGAACGAGCAGTACTTC - TRBV7-9 - TRBJ2-7
CASRGKDGYYEQYF TGTGCCAGCAGGGGGAAGGACGGATACTACGAGCAGTACTTC - TRBV14 - TRBJ2-7
CASSTTGNTEAFF TGTGCCAGCAGCACGACAGGGAACACTGAAGCTTTCTTT - TRBV6-6 - TRBJ1-1
CASSPQQGAYGYTF TGTGCCAGCTCACCACAACAGGGAGCCTATGGCTACACCTTC - TRBV18 - TRBJ1-2
CASSRVGPYEQYF TGCGCCAGCAGCCGGGTCGGCCCCTACGAGCAGTACTTC - TRBV5-1 - TRBJ2-7
CASSRQGSGNTIYF TGTGCCAGCAGTCGACAGGGCTCTGGAAACACCATATATTTT TRBD1 TRBV6-5 - TRBJ1-3
CASSVEGAGETQYF TGTGCCAGCAGTGTGGAGGGGGCGGGGGAGACCCAGTACTTC - TRBV2 - TRBJ2-5
CASSLLSGVRNSPLHF TGTGCCAGCAGCTTACTTTCAGGGGTAAGGAATTCACCCCTCCACTTT - TRBV7-8 - TRBJ1-6
CASSPPSGGLATQYF TGTGCCAGCTCACCTCCCAGCGGGGGGCTAGCTACGCAGTATTTT TRBD2 TRBV18 - TRBJ2-3
CASSYSNVGQAYGYTF TGTGCCAGCAGTTACTCGAACGTCGGACAGGCCTATGGCTACACCTTC TRBD1 TRBV6-6 once TRBJ1-2
CASSLGGGTAETQYF TGTGCCAGCAGCTTAGGCGGAGGCACCGCCGAGACCCAGTACTTC - TRBV7-2 - TRBJ2-5
CASSLARGEAFF TGTGCCAGCAGCTTAGCCCGGGGTGAAGCTTTCTTT - TRBV11-3 - TRBJ1-1
CSAEGGETQYF TGCAGTGCCGAGGGGGGAGAGACCCAGTACTTC - TRBV20-1 - TRBJ2-5
CASSPTRDGTYEQYF TGTGCCAGCTCACCAACCCGGGACGGAACCTACGAGCAGTACTTC - TRBV18 - TRBJ2-7
CASSQTENTEAFF TGTGCCAGTAGCCAGACAGAGAACACTGAAGCTTTCTTT - TRBV19 - TRBJ1-1
CASSGPQALNYGYTF TGTGCCAGCAGCGGACCGCAGGCTCTTAACTATGGCTACACCTTC - TRBV9 - TRBJ1-2
CASSTTGGETQYF TGTGCCAGTAGTACCACAGGGGGGGAGACCCAGTACTTC TRBD1 TRBV19 once TRBJ2-5
CASSPGAGPYEQYF TGTGCCAGCAGTCCTGGGGCGGGGCCCTACGAGCAGTACTTC - TRBV7-2 - TRBJ2-7
CASSSGLAETYEQYF TGTGCCAGCAGCTCCGGACTAGCGGAGACCTACGAGCAGTACTTC TRBD2 TRBV9 - TRBJ2-7
CASSGQGFRGYTF TGTGCCAGCAGCGGACAGGGGTTTAGGGGCTACACCTTC TRBD1 TRBV27 - TRBJ1-2
CASRDTPLGGYTF TGTGCCAGCCGGGACACACCATTGGGTGGCTACACCTTC - TRBV2 - TRBJ1-2
CASSPRRLDTEAFF TGTGCCAGCAGCCCCCGCCGGTTGGACACTGAAGCTTTCTTT - TRBV5-4 - TRBJ1-1
CASSDGTGLYGYTF TGTGCCAGCAGTGACGGTACAGGTCTTTATGGCTACACCTTC - TRBV6-1 - TRBJ1-2
CAISGRPMEAFF TGTGCCATCAGTGGTCGTCCGATGGAAGCTTTCTTT - TRBV10-3 - TRBJ1-1
CASSDSPRGNTEAFF TGTGCCAGCAGTGACTCTCCCCGAGGGAACACTGAAGCTTTCTTT - TRBV6-4 - TRBJ1-1
CASSQEAGEQYF TGCGCCAGCAGCCAAGAAGCGGGCGAGCAGTACTTC - TRBV4-1 - TRBJ2-7
CSANRNTEAFF TGCAGTGCTAACCGGAACACTGAAGCTTTCTTT - TRBV20-1 - TRBJ1-1
CASSPNRDGEAFF TGTGCCAGCTCACCGAACAGGGATGGTGAAGCTTTCTTT - TRBV18 - TRBJ1-1
CASSLEIGRSNYGYTF TGCGCCAGCAGCTTGGAAATTGGCAGGTCTAACTATGGCTACACCTTC - TRBV5-1 - TRBJ1-2
CSAIRGETQYF TGCAGTGCGATTCGGGGGGAGACCCAGTACTTC - TRBV20-1 - TRBJ2-5
CASSMGRTEYEKLFF TGTGCCAGCAGTATGGGAAGGACAGAATATGAAAAACTGTTTTTT - TRBV6-5 - TRBJ1-4
CASSEGQRSGQPQHF TGTGCCAGCAGTGAAGGTCAAAGGTCGGGTCAGCCCCAGCATTTT - TRBV6-1 - TRBJ1-5
CASSEQGAGELFF TGTGCCAGCTCAGAACAGGGGGCCGGGGAGCTGTTTTTT TRBD1 TRBV18 - TRBJ2-2
CASRRTGGGEKLFF TGTGCCAGCAGGAGGACAGGGGGCGGTGAAAAACTGTTTTTT TRBD1 TRBV2 - TRBJ1-4
CASRGFNEQFF TGTGCCAGCAGGGGATTCAATGAGCAGTTCTTC - TRBV2 - TRBJ2-1
CASENSGNTIYF TGTGCCAGCGAGAACTCTGGAAACACCATATATTTT - TRBV6-6 - TRBJ1-3
CASSLLRFSGNTIYF TGTGCCAGCAGCTTGCTGAGGTTCTCTGGAAACACCATATATTTT - TRBV5-4 - TRBJ1-3
CATSFSLGQNTDTQYF TGTGCCACCAGCTTCTCTCTGGGACAAAACACAGATACGCAGTATTTT - TRBV15 once TRBJ2-3
CASRTGQAYTGELFF TGCGCCAGCAGAACGGGACAGGCCTACACCGGGGAGCTGTTTTTT TRBD1 TRBV23-1 once TRBJ2-2
CASSTGGSNTEAFF TGTGCCAGTAGTACAGGGGGCTCGAACACTGAAGCTTTCTTT TRBD1 TRBV19 - TRBJ1-1
CASSRDMNTEAFF TGTGCCAGCAGCCGCGACATGAACACTGAAGCTTTCTTT - TRBV7-2 - TRBJ1-1
CASSPGTTYNEQFF TGCGCCAGCAGCCCGGGTACAACATACAATGAGCAGTTCTTC - TRBV5-1 - TRBJ2-1
CASSRGGIPGYTF TGTGCCAGCAGCCGGGGGGGCATTCCTGGCTACACCTTC - TRBV6-5 - TRBJ1-2
CASSGPLRGETQYF TGTGCCAGCAGCGGCCCCCTGAGGGGAGAGACCCAGTACTTC - TRBV7-9 - TRBJ2-5
CASSREVLRTGNGYTF TGCGCCAGCAGCCGGGAGGTCCTAAGGACAGGGAACGGCTACACCTTC TRBD1 TRBV4-1 - TRBJ1-2
CASSIVGQPEAFF TGTGCCAGTAGTATAGTCGGGCAACCTGAAGCTTTCTTT - TRBV19 - TRBJ1-1
CASSPINQPQHF TGTGCCAGCTCACCGATAAATCAGCCCCAGCATTTT - TRBV18 few TRBJ1-5
CASSYRRGGDEQYF TGTGCCAGCAGCTATAGGCGAGGGGGCGACGAGCAGTACTTC TRBD1 TRBV7-9 - TRBJ2-7
CSVDGQGGTEAFF TGCAGCGTTGACGGACAGGGTGGCACTGAAGCTTTCTTT TRBD1 TRBV29-1 - TRBJ1-1